The 28 T cell receptor beta chains below come from one sample, sequenced in a study of blood T cell repertoires in COVID-19. The table came from immunoSEQ multiplex PCR; TCRdb's copy has only in-frame clones and leaves some out. The sample yields about 130,000 clones, roughly 80% seen once. The sample comprised peripheral blood. The receptor source for this set is a man between 60 and 75 years old who had recovered from COVID-19.

In its sample, this clone was seen once. The CDR3 DNA sequence: TGTGCCAGCAGTTACCACGGACAGGGGAATATGAAGGAAGAGACCCAGTACTTC. Amino acid sequence: CASSYHGQGNMKEETQYF. The V call is TRBV6-2 or TRBV6-3, the J call TRBJ2-5; 9 bases are a match to TRBD1. V shed 2 bases and J 3 bases; nucleotides not matched to a gene: 13. Per germline, CDR1 MNHEY and CDR2 SVGEGT. CDR3 length equals 18 residues.

Only one count was recorded for this clone. The chain links TRBV18 to TRBJ1-3, with 8 positions matching TRBD1. Germline V gene data show CDR1 as KGHSH and CDR2 as LQKENI. J was trimmed by 3 bases and V by 6 bases; bases with no gene match: 4. The CDR3 covers 14 residues. The CDR3 bases are TGTGCCAGCTCCCAGGGGGCCGGTGGAAACACCATATATTTT. Encoded protein: CASSQGAGGNTIYF.

On this clone itself: The same CDR3 arises from other DNA sequences in this sample as well. The CDR3 nucleotides read TGTGCCATCAGCCCTACAGGGTTGAACACTGAAGCTTTCTTT. It is translated as CAISPTGLNTEAFF. V is TRBV10-3 and J is TRBJ1-1; D may be TRBD1 (6 bases). The CDR3 length is 14 residues. Trimming removed 6 bases from V and 0 bases from J, with 11 bases in between. Germline V gene data show CDR1 as ENHRY and CDR2 as SYGVKD.

This clone was recorded once. The chain joins TRBV12-5 to TRBJ1-1; D unresolved. This CDR3 has 13 amino acids. Germline V lookup: CDR1 LGHNT, CDR2 FRNRAP. V shed 1 base and J shed 1 base, with 4 bases lying between them. The chain's CDR3 is CASGLGGNTEAFF. For the CDR3, the DNA is TGTGCTAGTGGTTTGGGAGGGAACACTGAAGCTTTCTTT.

The chain carries TRBV27 and TRBJ2-3; a possible D gene is TRBD2 (5 bases). The CDR3 contains 16 residues. CDR1 MNHEY and CDR2 SMNVEV come from the germline V gene (reference sequence). Between the trimmed V and J ends, which lost 6 bases and 2 bases, there was a span of 18 bases. CDR3 sequence reads: CASSVGISANTDTQYF. The CDR3 DNA sequence: TGTGCCAGCAGCGTGGGGATTAGCGCAAACACAGATACGCAGTATTTT.

CDR3 amino acids: CASRGSHGTRSSPLHF. DNA for the CDR3: TGTGCCAGCCGGGGTAGTCACGGGACAAGGTCTTCACCCCTCCACTTT. The rearrangement uses TRBV19 and TRBJ1-6; D perhaps matches TRBD1 (6 bases). Germline V lookup: CDR1 LNHDA, CDR2 SQIVND (reference sequence). Trimming left V 9 bases short and J 9 bases short, with 24 bases between. The CDR3 is 16 amino acids.

The chain carries TRBV7-9 and TRBJ1-2; TRBD1 matches 8 bases. Germline loops: CDR1 SEHNR, CDR2 FQNEAQ (reference sequence). With V trimmed by 0 bases and J by 5 bases, 11 bases remained unmatched. The CDR3 is made up of 17 amino acids. CDR3 protein: CASSLAGQGRSLYGYTF. CDR3 bases: TGTGCCAGCAGCTTAGCCGGACAGGGAAGGTCCCTATATGGCTACACCTTC. The variable domain in full, completed from reference TRBV7-9 and TRBJ1-2, reads DTGVSQNPRHKITKRGQNVTFRCDPISEHNRLYWYRQTLGQGPEFLTYFQNEAQLEKSRLLSDRFSAERPKGSFSTLEIQRTEQGDSAMYLCASSLAGQGRSLYGYTFGSGTRLTVV.

The CDR3 reads CASSVAPQGSHSSYEQYF. The CDR3 DNA reads TGTGCCAGCAGCGTAGCTCCCCAAGGGAGTCATAGCTCCTACGAGCAGTACTTC. V is TRBV9 and J is TRBJ2-7; D perhaps matches TRBD2 (5 bases). V dropped 0 bases and J dropped 0 bases, with 19 bases sitting between them. The length of the CDR3 is 18 residues. Germline CDR1 and CDR2: SGDLS and YYNGEE.

This clone was seen only once. The chain is built from TRBV7-9 and TRBJ2-5; D is possibly TRBD1 (5 bases). Looked up from germline, CDR1 is SEHNR and CDR2 is FQNEAQ (reference sequence). V was trimmed by 3 bases and J by 4 bases, leaving 6 bases between them. The CDR3 extends over 12 amino acids. The CDR3 protein is CASSFQGETQYF. The CDR3 DNA reads TGTGCCAGCAGCTTTCAGGGAGAGACCCAGTACTTC.

This clone was seen a few times. The J gene is TRBJ1-6, the V gene TRBV10-3, with a tentative D call TRBD1 (6 bases). Trimming pared 7 bases from V and 4 bases from J, leaving 8 bases between. CDR1 and CDR2 (germline): ENHRY, SYGVKD. The CDR3 consists of 13 residues. The CDR3 DNA follows: TGTGCCATCAATCAGGGGTATAATTCACCCCTCCACTTT. Translated: CAINQGYNSPLHF.

The chain recombines TRBV6-5 with TRBJ1-2; maybe TRBD1 (6 bases). V was pared by 2 bases and J by 5 bases, with 18 bases between. From germline, CDR1 is MNHEY and CDR2 SVGAGI. The CDR3 length is 16 residues. The CDR3 reads CASSYPTGRGGYGYTF. DNA for the CDR3: TGTGCCAGCAGTTACCCTACAGGGAGGGGAGGATATGGCTACACCTTC.

CDR3 protein: CASSLWTSGKADTQYF. The DNA of the CDR3 is TGTGCCAGCAGTTTATGGACTAGCGGGAAGGCAGATACGCAGTATTTT. The rearrangement joins TRBV28 to TRBJ2-3; 11 bases fit TRBD2. Germline-derived CDR1 and CDR2 are MDHEN and SYDVKM. Trimming removed 0 bases from V and 4 bases from J; junction bases left unmatched: 3. CDR3 length: 16 residues.

The gene calls are TRBV3-1 (or the pseudogene TRBV3-2) and TRBJ1-5, with 8 bases fitting TRBD1. The CDR3 is 16 residues long. Trimming took 3 bases from V and 2 from J; bases not matched to a gene: 6. CDR1 and CDR2 (germline): LGHDT, YNNKEL (reference sequence). The CDR3, as DNA: TGTGCCAGCAGCCACTTCGACAGGGGCGGCAATCAGCCCCAGCATTTT. Encoded protein: CASSHFDRGGNQPQHF.

The genes are TRBV5-1 and TRBJ1-5, with D maybe TRBD1 (6 bases). The CDR3 sequence is 15 residues long. Trimming removed 0 bases from V and 7 bases from J, with 14 bases in between. Germline CDR1 is SGHRS and CDR2 is YFSETQ. The CDR3 bases are TGCGCCAGCAGCTTGGAGGGGACAAACTCGCAGCCCCAGCATTTT. Its translation is CASSLEGTNSQPQHF.

This rearrangement joins TRBV30 to TRBJ1-4, with D possibly matching TRBD1 (6 bases). V shed 4 bases and J shed 5 bases, with 14 bases lying between them. CDR1 is GTSNPN and CDR2 is SVGIG in the germline V gene (reference sequence). This CDR3 is 14 amino acids long. The CDR3 loop reads CAWTMGGGNEKLFF. The CDR3 region has the DNA TGTGCCTGGACTATGGGAGGGGGGAATGAAAAACTGTTTTTT.

This clone was found a few times. The chain is built from TRBV5-5 and TRBJ1-1, with TRBD1 matching over 8 bases. This CDR3 spans 14 amino acids. V gave up 4 bases and J gave up 6 bases; unmatched junction bases: 8. The germline V gene has CDR1 SGHKS and CDR2 YYEKEE (reference sequence). The CDR3 region has the DNA TGTGCCAGCAGCGCGGACAGGGTAAATCCTGAAGCTTTCTTT. This gives the protein CASSADRVNPEAFF.

V usage is TRBV7-2 and J usage is TRBJ1-2; 9 positions agree with TRBD1. The V gene end was trimmed by 3 bases and the J gene end by 4 bases; junction bases not matched to a gene: 6. CDR3 length: 15 residues. Germline V CDR1 and CDR2: SGHTA, FQGNSA. CDR3 DNA sequence: TGTGCCAGCAGCTTCCCCGGGACAGGGACCTATGGCTACACCTTC. Its translation is CASSFPGTGTYGYTF.

This clone was observed a handful of times. V usage is TRBV11-2 and J usage is TRBJ1-1; D gene ambiguous. Germline CDR1 reads SGHAT; CDR2 reads FQNNGV. The CDR3 has 14 amino acids. Trimming removed 5 bases at V and 4 bases at J, with 14 bases between. The CDR3 region is CASSIFGVGTEAFF. CDR3 nucleotides: TGTGCCAGCAGCATTTTCGGGGTGGGCACTGAAGCTTTCTTT.

As regards this clone: The junction differs from germline at one of its ends, possibly a read error. The chain links TRBV4-2 to TRBJ2-2; D gene unclear. The CDR3 runs to 13 residues. The germline V gene encodes CDR1 LGHNA and CDR2 YNFKEQ. The CDR3 is CASSEDGTGELFF. CDR3 coding DNA: TGTGCCAGCAGCGAAGACGGCACCGGGGAGCTGTTTTTT.

The chain employs TRBV7-9 and TRBJ2-7; D gene uncertain. Trimming removed 7 bases from V and 13 bases from J, with 8 bases in between. The germline gives CDR1 SEHNR, CDR2 FQNEAQ (reference sequence). This CDR3 comprises 8 residues. In DNA, the CDR3 is TGTGCCAGCATCTCAGGTTACTTC. Encoded protein: CASISGYF.

The chain recombines TRBV19 with TRBJ1-5; 8 positions agree with TRBD1. The CDR3 contains 16 residues. Germline loops: CDR1 LNHDA, CDR2 SQIVND (reference sequence). V dropped 6 bases and J dropped 2; count of bases not matched to a gene: 9. CDR3 in amino acids: CASSGTGGYGNQPQHF. Here the CDR3 DNA reads TGTGCCAGTAGCGGGACAGGTGGATATGGCAATCAGCCCCAGCATTTT.

CDR3 loop: CAWKQGASNSPLHF. The CDR3 DNA sequence: TGTGCCTGGAAACAGGGGGCGTCAAATTCACCCCTCCACTTT. The V and J genes are TRBV30 and TRBJ1-6; 9 bases match TRBD1. V shed 4 bases and J 7 bases; nucleotides not matched to a gene: 5. Germline CDR1 GTSNPN, CDR2 SVGIG (reference sequence). The CDR3 spans 14 residues.

This clone was seen only a few times. The V call is TRBV4-3, the J call TRBJ2-5, with D unclear. CDR1 and CDR2 from the germline V gene are LGHNA and YSLEER. The length of the CDR3 is 13 residues. V shed 1 base and J shed 3 bases, with 6 bases lying between them. Here the CDR3 reads CASSQGRKETQYF. The CDR3 DNA sequence: TGCGCCAGCAGCCAAGGGCGGAAAGAGACCCAGTACTTC.

The V gene is TRBV19, the J gene TRBJ1-4; unclear D gene. Germline lookup yields CDR1 LNHDA and CDR2 SQIVND (reference sequence). The ends were cut back, 6 bases at V and 0 bases at J, with 5 bases in the middle. The CDR3 has 13 amino acids. The CDR3 nucleotides are TGTGCCAGTAGCGTTGCAACTAATGAAAAACTGTTTTTT. It codes for CASSVATNEKLFF. The full variable domain, its missing parts supplied by reference TRBV19 and TRBJ1-4, is DGGITQSPKYLFRKEGQNVTLSCEQNLNHDAMYWYRQDPGQGLRLIYYSQIVNDFQKGDIAEGYSVSREKKESFPLTVTSAQKNPTAFYLCASSVATNEKLFFGSGTQLSVL.

The rearrangement joins TRBV6-1 to TRBJ2-7, with 7 bases aligning to TRBD2. Per germline, CDR1 MNHNS and CDR2 SASEGT. This CDR3 spans 15 amino acids. V lost 3 bases, J lost 4 bases, and 9 bases stayed unmatched. CDR3 loop: CASSEGGTQRYEQYF. The DNA of the CDR3 is TGTGCCAGCAGTGAGGGAGGGACCCAGAGGTACGAGCAGTACTTC.

The J gene is TRBJ2-7, the V gene TRBV9; 7 bases agree with TRBD2. This CDR3 contains 15 residues. Germline V lookup: CDR1 SGDLS, CDR2 YYNGEE. With V trimmed by 4 bases and J by 5 bases, 12 bases remained unmatched. The CDR3 bases are TGTGCCAGCAGCCTCCGGGGAGGGCCCGGGGACGAGCAGTACTTC. Protein product: CASSLRGGPGDEQYF. The whole variable domain, filled in from reference TRBV9 and TRBJ2-7, reads DSGVTQTPKHLITATGQRVTLRCSPRSGDLSVYWYQQSLDQGLQFLIQYYNGEERAKGNILERFSAQQFPDLHSELNLSSLELGDSALYFCASSLRGGPGDEQYFGPGTRLTVT.

This chain links TRBV5-1 with TRBJ1-4, with D possibly matching TRBD1 (6 bases). The germline V gene has CDR1 SGHRS and CDR2 YFSETQ. V dropped 4 bases and J dropped 3 bases, with 13 bases sitting between them. The length of the CDR3 is 15 residues. As DNA, the CDR3 is TGCGCCAGCAGCGTCCTACAGGGCTCTAATGAAAAACTGTTTTTT. It specifies CASSVLQGSNEKLFF.

The gene calls are TRBV6-6 and TRBJ1-1; TRBD1 matches at 9 bases. The CDR3 extends over 16 amino acids. J was trimmed by 5 bases and V by 1 base; bases with no gene match: 8. Germline assignment: CDR1 MNHNY and CDR2 SVGAGI (reference sequence). CDR3 sequence: CASSYFPDRGMTEAFF. In nucleotides, the CDR3 is TGTGCCAGCAGTTACTTCCCCGACAGGGGGATGACTGAAGCTTTCTTT.